These T cell receptor beta chains were read from a single sample in a study of blood T cells in healthy people across ages. MiXCR was run by TCRdb on the 5' RACE reads, yielding one entry per CDR3 protein. The sample shows about 400,000 distinct CDR3 sequences, approximately 47% of them seen only once. Sequencing was performed on blood. The receptor source for this set is a man between 60 and 75 years old in good health. Both conserved end residues are part of each CDR3. D genes are given only for firm matches. Expanded clones get a size class; other rows say once, few or many, or leave the size out.

v_gene	d_gene	abundance	len	j_gene	CDR3aa	CDR3nt
TRBV7-2	TRBD2	many	14	TRBJ2-3	CASSFSGGADTQYF	TGTGCCAGCAGCTTTAGCGGGGGGGCAGATACGCAGTATTTT
TRBV11-2	-	-	11	TRBJ2-1	CASSQRYEQFF	TGTGCCAGCAGCCAGAGGTATGAGCAGTTCTTC
TRBV27	-	-	14	TRBJ2-7	CASRLRQGLGEQYF	TGTGCCAGCAGGTTAAGGCAGGGTCTGGGGGAGCAGTACTTC
TRBV7-6	-	-	15	TRBJ1-1	CASSLKVGGNTEAFF	TGTGCCAGCAGCTTAAAGGTGGGGGGGAACACTGAAGCTTTCTTT
TRBV5-1	TRBD2	few	17	TRBJ2-3	CASKISGRDHGTDTQYF	TGCGCCAGCAAAATTAGCGGGAGGGATCATGGCACAGATACGCAGTATTTT
TRBV6-1	-	-	12	TRBJ2-7	CASTTELYEQYF	TGTGCCAGCACAACAGAGCTCTACGAGCAGTACTTC
TRBV15	TRBD1	many	14	TRBJ1-1	CATSGGQGATEAFF	TGTGCCACCAGCGGGGGACAGGGGGCGACTGAAGCTTTCTTT
TRBV6-2/TRBV6-3	-	many	13	TRBJ2-1	CASSLDYPLRQFF	TGTGCCAGCAGTCTAGACTACCCTCTTAGGCAGTTCTTC
TRBV20-1	TRBD2	few	16	TRBJ2-1	CSASPRLADSYNEQFF	TGCAGTGCCTCACCCCGACTAGCGGACTCCTACAATGAGCAGTTCTTC
TRBV11-3	-	-	14	TRBJ1-1	CASSSGPMNTEAFF	TGTGCCAGCAGCTCGGGACCGATGAACACTGAAGCTTTCTTT
TRBV7-9	TRBD2	once	15	TRBJ2-1	CASSLASAGTSEQFF	TGTGCCAGCAGCTTAGCCTCGGCCGGGACTAGTGAGCAGTTCTTC
TRBV6-5	-	-	11	TRBJ2-5	CASLGLGEQNF	TGTGCCAGTCTGGGCCTTGGCGAGCAGAACTTC
TRBV5-1	TRBD2	-	16	TRBJ2-1	CASSLELAGVRNEQFF	TGCGCCAGCAGCTTGGAACTAGCGGGAGTTAGGAATGAGCAGTTCTTC
TRBV20-1	TRBD2	-	13	TRBJ2-5	CSAGGLAEETQYF	TGCAGTGCCGGGGGACTAGCCGAGGAGACCCAGTACTTC
TRBV12-3/TRBV12-4	TRBD2	-	16	TRBJ2-3	CASNQGLAGLADTQYF	TGTGCCAGCAACCAGGGACTAGCGGGATTGGCAGATACGCAGTATTTT
TRBV11-2	-	few	16	TRBJ2-7	CASSLFAVTVADEQYF	TGTGCCAGCAGCTTGTTCGCAGTTACAGTTGCCGACGAGCAGTACTTC
TRBV7-9	TRBD1	-	14	TRBJ2-4	CASSTDRGKNIQYF	TGTGCCAGCAGCACCGACAGGGGGAAAAACATTCAGTACTTC
TRBV16	TRBD1	-	15	TRBJ2-7	CASSRTGSSYNEQYF	TGTGCCAGCAGCCGGACAGGGAGCTCCTACAATGAGCAGTACTTC
TRBV5-1	-	-	15	TRBJ2-3	CASSLRLASTDTQYF	TGCGCCAGCAGCTTGCGGCTAGCGAGCACAGATACGCAGTATTTT
TRBV4-3	TRBD2	few	16	TRBJ2-1	CASSQGTSGLYNEQFF	TGCGCCAGCAGCCAAGGGACTAGCGGTCTCTACAATGAGCAGTTCTTC
TRBV20-1	TRBD2	-	15	TRBJ2-1	CGAVSGGRSSDEQFF	TGCGGTGCCGTGTCTGGCGGGAGGTCCTCGGATGAGCAGTTCTTC
TRBV18	TRBD2	-	17	TRBJ2-1	CASSPRTSGSTHNEQFF	TGTGCCAGCTCACCAAGGACTAGCGGGAGCACCCACAATGAGCAGTTCTTC
TRBV12-3/TRBV12-4	-	many	12	TRBJ1-1	CASSRGNTEAFF	TGTGCCAGCAGTCGGGGGAACACTGAAGCTTTCTTT
TRBV20-1	-	-	11	TRBJ1-1	CSAKEDTEAFF	TGCAGTGCTAAAGAGGACACTGAAGCTTTCTTT
TRBV5-1	TRBD2	few	18	TRBJ2-1	CASSLRLAGGLSYNEQFF	TGCGCCAGCAGCTTGCGTCTAGCGGGGGGCCTCTCCTACAATGAGCAGTTCTTC
TRBV7-9	-	-	12	TRBJ2-3	CASSYTRDTQYF	TGTGCCAGCAGCTACACTCGGGATACGCAGTATTTT
TRBV18	TRBD1	-	16	TRBJ2-6	CASSSGQLGGANVLTF	TGTGCCAGCTCCTCGGGACAGCTGGGAGGGGCCAACGTCCTGACTTTC
TRBV5-1	TRBD2	few	18	TRBJ2-1	CASSMTSGRRPGYNEQFF	TGCGCCAGCAGCATGACTAGCGGGAGGCGCCCTGGTTACAATGAGCAGTTCTTC
TRBV12-5	-	-	17	TRBJ2-1	CASGLGGAPGSYNEQFF	TGTGCTAGTGGTTTGGGTGGGGCCCCTGGATCCTACAATGAGCAGTTCTTC
TRBV20-1	TRBD2	-	17	TRBJ2-1	CSARDPAGTSGYNEQFF	TGCAGTGCTAGAGATCCAGCCGGGACTAGCGGTTACAATGAGCAGTTCTTC